This entry describes one T cell receptor beta chain. Its antigen target is currently unknown. Base qualities are not at hand, and no much larger clone is one base apart. The CDR3 has 16 amino acids, counting the end cysteine and phenylalanine. The retained sequence is limited to the CDR3, 48 bases, with the frame set at the first base. V loses 2 bases at its end and J loses 5 bases; junction bases beyond the gene matches: 13. Reading the germline V gene (reference sequence) gives CDR1 GTSNPN and CDR2 SVGIG. Collaborating institutions collected whole blood in K2EDTA tubes following their own protocols. For TCRbeta analysis, collaborators shipped samples as frozen whole blood, isolated PBMCs, or DNA extracted from either of those sample types. TCRbeta CDR3 regions were amplified from genomic DNA by means of the immunoSEQ Assay, a bias-controlled multiplex PCR. Per the source publication's procedure: Within the assay, amplification of reference gene primers was used to estimate how many nucleated cells each sample contained. To quantify the absolute abundance of each unique TCRbeta CDR3 rearrangement, sequence reads were collapsed and filtered. Productive Simpson clonality was computed per sample as the square root of Simpson's diversity index over productive rearrangements. The source is immuneACCESS, and TCRdb retained only in-frame sequences with V and J called. Part of the clones is not carried over; for the studies checked, unresolved V genes explain less than half of this, and the remainder is unexplained. That table is the source of V, J and clone size, and D and trimming were worked out from the DNA. The sample yields 90,000 to 110,000 clones; approximately 84% were counted once. Of the sample, under 7% falls within the top ten clones.

The data are from a study of blood T cell repertoires in COVID-19 (dated by TCRdb to 2018 to 2020). About the study as a whole: Samples covering the acute and convalescent phases of COVID-19 were provided by collaborators in the United States, Italy and Spain. Subjects who had been exposed to COVID-19, were actively infected with it, or had recovered from it provided the deeply sampled blood TCRbeta repertoires that made up the dataset. The repertoires were released in a freely available public database intended as a resource for research on the immune response to SARS-CoV-2. Samples came from the ongoing ImmuneRACE study (first 160 participants) plus 1,254 subjects from 6 global collaborators. Sample metadata almost always included a de-identified subject ID, COVID-19 status, age in years and sex. Where HLA class I and class II types were available, the types were taken from metadata supplied by the sample provider, not from assay-based typing. The prospective study material was composed of cDNA or gDNA derived from T cells, B-cell-depleted T cells, or PBMCs.

Overall study outcomes, separate from this receptor: How much clinical and demographic metadata was included differed by source and by participant, and the metadata was provided uncurated.

This sequence originates from a woman aged 45 to 65 with acute or convalescent COVID-19. The sequencing input was peripheral blood. Recombination joined TRBV30 with TRBJ2-5; 8 middle bases align to TRBD2. The DNA reads as follows: TGTGCCTGGAGTAGCGCGGGGGGCGCTAAAGGGGAGACCCAGTACTTC. Its protein is CAWSSAGGAKGETQYF. Reference TRBV30 and TRBJ2-5 proteins supply the regions before and after the CDR3; the full variable domain is: SQTIHQWPATLVQPVGSPLSLECTVEGTSNPNLYWYRQAAGRGLQLLFYSVGIGQISSEVPQNLSASRPQDRQFILSSKKLLLSDSGFYLCAWSSAGGAKGETQYFGPGTRLLVL.